Shown below are 32 T cell receptor beta chains from a single sample sequenced in a study of OX40 agonist ivuxolimab in advanced cancers. The method was immunoSEQ multiplex PCR; TCRdb's version includes in-frame clones alone and lacks a portion of them. The table lists fewer than 30,000 clones, over 80% of them singletons. Sequencing was performed on CD4+ or CD8+ T cells sorted from blood, taken in a trial of the OX40 agonist ivuxolimab. These TCRs come from an adult with an advanced solid tumor such as melanoma, head and neck, liver or kidney cancer.

This sequence joins TRBV7-2 and TRBJ1-4; D unclear. Germline V lookup: CDR1 SGHTA, CDR2 FQGNSA. The V end lost 4 bases, the J end lost 5 bases, and 14 bases lay between the germline ends. The CDR3 sequence is 15 residues long. In nucleotides, the CDR3 is TGTGCCAGCAGCTGGGAATGGGGTGTGAATGAAAAACTGTTTTTT. This encodes CASSWEWGVNEKLFF.

The J gene is TRBJ1-2, the V gene TRBV9; TRBD1 matches 8 bases. Trimming at V came to 4 bases and at J to 2 bases, leaving 7 bases not matched to a gene. Germline lookup yields CDR1 SGDLS and CDR2 YYNGEE. CDR3 length equals 15 residues. The CDR3 DNA is TGTGCCAGCAGCAAAGGGACAGGACCCAACTATGGCTACACCTTC. This translates into CASSKGTGPNYGYTF.

The J gene is TRBJ1-1, the V gene TRBV27; perhaps TRBD1 as D (5 bases). The CDR3 has 17 amino acids. Germline CDR1 MNHEY, CDR2 SMNVEV (reference sequence). V gave up 6 bases and J gave up 0 bases, with 20 bases separating them. CDR3 loop: CASRPTGVRGMNTEAFF. The DNA for the CDR3 is TGTGCCAGCAGGCCAACAGGAGTCCGGGGAATGAACACTGAAGCTTTCTTT.

This clone was seen once. The CDR3 DNA is TGTGCCAGCAGTGAACAAAGGGAAGGCGAGCAGTACTTC. Its protein product is CASSEQREGEQYF. The V gene is TRBV6-1, the J gene TRBJ2-7; no reliable D call. CDR1 and CDR2 from the germline V gene are MNHNS and SASEGT. V was pared by 2 bases and J by 6 bases, with 11 bases between. CDR3 length: 13 residues.

V and J are TRBV7-3 and TRBJ2-4; maybe TRBD2 (5 bases). CDR3 length: 14 residues. The germline V and J ends were trimmed by 4 bases and 2 bases, with 9 bases remaining between them. Germline V lookup: CDR1 SGHTA, CDR2 FQGTGA. The CDR3 bases are TGTGCCAGCAGCTCCGGAGGATCCAAAAACATTCAGTACTTC. This translates into CASSSGGSKNIQYF.

The chain combines TRBV25-1 with TRBJ2-5, with D possibly being TRBD2 (6 bases). This CDR3 is built from 14 residues. Germline V CDR1 and CDR2: MGHDK, SYGVNS. V was cut by 0 bases and J by 5 bases, with 10 bases left in between. DNA of the CDR3: TGTGCCAGCAGTGAATACGCGGGGCGGGAGACCCAGTACTTC. This codes for CASSEYAGRETQYF.

This chain uses TRBV6-1 with TRBJ2-4; D possibly matches TRBD1 or TRBD2 (6 bases each). This CDR3 has 15 amino acids. CDR1 MNHNS and CDR2 SASEGT come from the germline V gene. Trimming removed 8 bases at V and 3 bases at J, with 17 bases between. The DNA of the CDR3 is TGTGCCAGCGGGGGCCAATGGAGGGACAAAAACATTCAGTACTTC. Protein: CASGGQWRDKNIQYF.

This chain uses TRBV11-3 with TRBJ1-3, with TRBD1 matching over 8 bases. CDR3 length: 15 amino acids. Trimming at V came to 5 bases and at J to 0 bases, leaving 3 bases not matched to a gene. Germline V lookup: CDR1 SGHNT, CDR2 YENEEA. CDR3 loop: CASSPDRGSGNTIYF. CDR3 coding DNA: TGTGCCAGCAGCCCAGACAGGGGCTCTGGAAACACCATATATTTT.

The chain joins TRBV19 to TRBJ2-2; D is perhaps TRBD1 (5 bases). Germline CDR1 LNHDA, CDR2 SQIVND (reference sequence). V was pared by 5 bases and J by 5 bases, with 15 bases between. The CDR3 extends over 15 amino acids. CDR3 in DNA: TGTGCCAGTAGTGCCGACAGTTCAAGGACCGGGGAGCTGTTTTTT. It encodes CASSADSSRTGELFF.

V gene TRBV6-6 combines with J gene TRBJ1-4; tentatively, D is TRBD1 (5 bases). The CDR3 runs to 14 residues. Germline CDR1 and CDR2: MNHNY and SVGAGI (reference sequence). Trimming pared 4 bases from V and 6 bases from J, leaving 12 bases between. CDR3 region: CASSLSGNDEKLFF. The CDR3 DNA follows: TGTGCCAGCAGTTTATCAGGGAATGATGAAAAACTGTTTTTT.

For this clone: The same CDR3 arises from other DNA sequences in this sample as well. The chain carries TRBV5-1 and TRBJ2-5; D unclear. The ends were cut back, 0 bases at V and 1 base at J, with 4 bases in the middle. CDR1 and CDR2 (germline): SGHRS, YFSETQ. The CDR3 length is 13 residues. DNA for the CDR3: TGCGCCAGCAGCTTGGGAGTCCAAGAGACCCAGTACTTC. Encoded protein: CASSLGVQETQYF.

V and J are TRBV4-1 and TRBJ2-2; 12 bases are a match to TRBD2. The CDR3 loop spans 19 amino acids. V lost 1 base, J lost 7 bases, and 13 bases stayed unmatched. Per the germline V gene, CDR1 is MGHRA and CDR2 is YSYEKL. CDR3 region: CASSQAGLAGLPRGGELFF. The CDR3 nucleotides read TGCGCCAGCAGCCAAGCCGGACTAGCGGGACTTCCCAGGGGCGGGGAGCTGTTTTTT.

This rearrangement joins TRBV4-1 to TRBJ1-2; D is undetermined. This CDR3 is built from 15 residues. Germline V lookup: CDR1 MGHRA, CDR2 YSYEKL. Trimming took 3 bases from V and 5 from J, leaving 16 bases between them. CDR3 sequence reads: CASSQDGPDGYGYTF. CDR3 in DNA: TGCGCCAGCAGCCAGGACGGCCCAGATGGATATGGCTACACCTTC.

V gene TRBV28 combines with J gene TRBJ2-7, with 7 nucleotides matching TRBD1. V lost 5 bases and J lost 5; bases outside the gene matches: 12. The CDR3 sequence is 15 residues long. Germline V gene lookup returns CDR1 MDHEN and CDR2 SYDVKM. The CDR3 reads CASSMGQSFAHEQYF. The CDR3 DNA is TGTGCCAGCAGTATGGGACAGTCCTTTGCCCACGAGCAGTACTTC.

The rearrangement uses TRBV27 and TRBJ2-3; 12 nucleotides agree with TRBD2. There are 19 residues in the CDR3. V shed 2 bases and J 0 bases; nucleotides not matched to a gene: 9. Germline V gene sequence: CDR1 MNHEY, CDR2 SMNVEV (reference sequence). CDR3 protein: CASSLKRLAGVSSTDTQYF. Written as DNA, the CDR3 is TGTGCCAGCAGTTTAAAACGACTAGCGGGGGTTTCTAGCACAGATACGCAGTATTTT.

The rearrangement uses TRBV28 and TRBJ1-2; possibly TRBD1 for D (6 bases). Germline V gene data show CDR1 as MDHEN and CDR2 as SYDVKM. The CDR3 contains 13 residues. Trimming pared 2 bases from V and 5 bases from J, leaving 9 bases between. The CDR3 loop reads CASSLGQNYGYTF. CDR3 DNA sequence: TGTGCCAGCAGTTTAGGACAGAATTATGGCTACACCTTC.

V is TRBV5-1 and J is TRBJ2-3; perhaps TRBD2 as D (7 bases). The CDR3 totals 16 residues. V dropped 4 bases and J dropped 1 base, with 16 bases sitting between them. Per germline, CDR1 SGHRS and CDR2 YFSETQ. The DNA for the CDR3 is TGCGCCAGCAGCCTGGGGGGGCAACCGGGCACAGATACGCAGTATTTT. The encoded protein is CASSLGGQPGTDTQYF.

The V call is TRBV28, the J call TRBJ1-6, with 7 bases fitting TRBD1. The CDR3 loop spans 15 amino acids. Germline CDR1 and CDR2: MDHEN and SYDVKM. V dropped 7 bases and J dropped 7; count of bases not matched to a gene: 10. The CDR3 nucleotides are TGTGCCAGCACCTTCGGGGGGACAGTAAATTCACCCCTCCACTTT. Translated, it gives CASTFGGTVNSPLHF.

This sequence joins TRBV6-5 and TRBJ1-1; D is unresolved. Germline-derived CDR1 and CDR2 are MNHEY and SVGAGI. The V end was cut by 5 bases, the J end by 7 bases, with 17 bases between. The CDR3 has 14 amino acids. CDR3 nucleotides: TGTGCCAGCAGTCTCACAGCCTTCATGGGTGAAGCTTTCTTT. It specifies CASSLTAFMGEAFF.

The rearrangement links TRBV5-1 to TRBJ1-3, with 8 bases aligning to TRBD1. The CDR3 is 14 amino acids. The germline gives CDR1 SGHRS, CDR2 YFSETQ. V shed 4 bases, J shed 3 bases, and the junction held 3 bases outside the gene matches. CDR3 coding DNA: TGCGCCAGCAGCCCCGGGACAGGTGGAAACACCATATATTTT. It yields the protein CASSPGTGGNTIYF.

V gene TRBV7-8 combines with J gene TRBJ2-7; 7 bases line up with TRBD1. The CDR3 contains 15 residues. The V segment lost 4 bases and the J segment 6 bases; nucleotides outside the gene matches: 12. Germline-derived CDR1 and CDR2 are SGHVS and FQNEAQ. The CDR3 loop is CASSSHLQTGSEQYF. CDR3 in DNA: TGTGCCAGCAGCTCCCACCTCCAGACAGGGTCCGAGCAGTACTTC.

The chain is built from TRBV19 and TRBJ1-3, with 7 bases that match TRBD1. V shed 6 bases, J shed 12 bases, and the junction held 11 bases outside the gene matches. Per germline, CDR1 LNHDA and CDR2 SQIVND (reference sequence). This CDR3 is built from 13 residues. CDR3 protein: CASSFRDSRLIYF. For the CDR3, the DNA is TGTGCCAGTAGCTTCCGGGACAGTCGTCTCATATATTTT.

This chain links TRBV11-2 with TRBJ1-2; possible D gene TRBD1, 6 bases. Germline V gene sequence: CDR1 SGHAT, CDR2 FQNNGV. Deletions cut 2 bases from V and 8 bases from J, with 15 bases between. The CDR3 covers 14 residues. CDR3 DNA sequence: TGTGCCAGCAGCTTAACGGAGGGGGTGGGAGGCTACACCTTC. Residues: CASSLTEGVGGYTF.

This chain uses TRBV30 with TRBJ1-5, with unresolved D. Deletions cut 3 bases from V and 2 bases from J, with 8 bases between. CDR3 length: 13 residues. Germline CDR1 GTSNPN, CDR2 SVGIG (reference sequence). This CDR3 reads CAWRAVGNQPQHF. The CDR3 DNA reads as TGTGCCTGGAGGGCCGTCGGCAATCAGCCCCAGCATTTT.

The rearrangement uses TRBV29-1 and TRBJ2-3, with 12 nucleotides matching TRBD2. The CDR3 runs 19 residues. In germline, CDR1 is SQVTM, CDR2 ANQGSEA. J gave up 3 bases and V 0 bases, and 13 bases lay outside the gene matches. The CDR3 nucleotides read TGCAGCGTTGAAGATCTTCAGACTAGCGGGAGTGAGGGAACAGATACGCAGTATTTT. Translating gives CSVEDLQTSGSEGTDTQYF.

The chain carries TRBV5-1 and TRBJ1-2; 7 bases agree with TRBD1. This CDR3 has 17 residues. The germline V gene has CDR1 SGHRS and CDR2 YFSETQ. V trimming: 1 base; J trimming: 3 bases; junction bases outside the gene matches: 12. Written as DNA, the CDR3 is TGCGCCAGCAGCTTGAATGCAGGGGGTCCCCCTCACTATGGCTACACCTTC. This codes for CASSLNAGGPPHYGYTF.

The chain couples TRBV5-1 to TRBJ2-1; 11 nucleotides align to TRBD2. The CDR3 contains 15 residues. Unmatched junction bases numbered 2, after V lost 2 bases and J lost 4 bases. Germline V gives CDR1 SGHRS, CDR2 YFSETQ. Here the CDR3 reads CASSLGTSGYNEQFF. DNA of the CDR3: TGCGCCAGCAGCTTAGGGACTAGCGGATACAATGAGCAGTTCTTC.

The chain employs TRBV18 and TRBJ2-1, with a possible D match to TRBD1 (6 bases). V lost 6 bases, J lost 6 bases, and 15 bases lay in between. The germline V gene has CDR1 KGHSH and CDR2 LQKENI. The CDR3 contains 14 residues. The CDR3 DNA sequence: TGTGCCAGCTCGGCTGAACAGGGTTCCAATGAGCAGTTCTTC. It specifies CASSAEQGSNEQFF.

This rearrangement joins TRBV11-2 to TRBJ2-3, with a weak D call TRBD1 (6 bases). V gave up 3 bases and J gave up 3 bases, with 10 bases separating them. The CDR3 extends over 14 amino acids. Germline-derived CDR1 and CDR2 are SGHAT and FQNNGV. The CDR3 bases are TGTGCCAGCAGCTTGAGAGGGACAACAGATACGCAGTATTTT. Protein sequence: CASSLRGTTDTQYF.

The chain is built from TRBV6-1 and TRBJ1-2, with D unclear. Germline V gene data show CDR1 as MNHNS and CDR2 as SASEGT. CDR3 length equals 11 residues. V lost 8 bases and J 5 bases, leaving 9 bases between the germline ends. CDR3 residues: CASRLGYGYTF. CDR3 DNA sequence: TGTGCCAGCCGGCTCGGATATGGCTACACCTTC.

This clone was seen a single time. The gene calls are TRBV10-1 and TRBJ1-1; D not resolved. Trimming removed 3 bases from V and 1 base from J, with 6 bases in between. Germline CDR1 and CDR2: WNHNN and SYGVQD (reference sequence). There are 13 residues in the CDR3. As DNA, the CDR3 is TGCGCCAGCAGTGACGAGAAGAACACTGAAGCTTTCTTT. Its protein is CASSDEKNTEAFF.

Worth noting for this clone: The sample holds other DNA sequences that translate to the same CDR3. The chain is built from TRBV7-6 and TRBJ2-7, with 8 bases identical to TRBD2. Germline loops: CDR1 SGHVS, CDR2 FNYEAQ. The CDR3 consists of 17 residues. The J segment lost 2 bases and the V segment lost 5 bases, leaving 14 bases of the junction unmatched. The CDR3 DNA is TGTGCCAGCAGCCTAGAACCGGGACTAGTATTTCCCTACGAGCAGTACTTC. It is translated as CASSLEPGLVFPYEQYF.